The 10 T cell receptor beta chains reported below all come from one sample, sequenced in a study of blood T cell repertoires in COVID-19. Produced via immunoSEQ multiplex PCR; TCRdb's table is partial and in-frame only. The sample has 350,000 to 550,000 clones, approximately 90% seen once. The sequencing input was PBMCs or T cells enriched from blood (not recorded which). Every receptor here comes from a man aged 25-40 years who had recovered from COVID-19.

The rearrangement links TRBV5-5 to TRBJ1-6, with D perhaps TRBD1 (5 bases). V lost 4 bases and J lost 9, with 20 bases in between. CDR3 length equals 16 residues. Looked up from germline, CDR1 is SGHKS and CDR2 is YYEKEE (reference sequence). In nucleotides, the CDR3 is TGTGCCAGCAGCACCTGGTCGGGGGGAACTAGTTCACCCCTCCACTTT. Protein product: CASSTWSGGTSSPLHF.

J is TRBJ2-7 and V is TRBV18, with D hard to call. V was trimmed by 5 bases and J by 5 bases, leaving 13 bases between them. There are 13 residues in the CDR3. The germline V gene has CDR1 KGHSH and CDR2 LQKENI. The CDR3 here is CASSFIQENEQYF. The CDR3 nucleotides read TGTGCCAGCTCATTTATCCAAGAGAACGAGCAGTACTTC. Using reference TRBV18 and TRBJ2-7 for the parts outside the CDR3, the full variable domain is NAGVMQNPRHLVRRRGQEARLRCSPMKGHSHVYWYRQLPEEGLKFMVYLQKENIIDESGMPKERFSAEFPKEGPSILRIQQVVRGDSAAYFCASSFIQENEQYFGPGTRLTVT.

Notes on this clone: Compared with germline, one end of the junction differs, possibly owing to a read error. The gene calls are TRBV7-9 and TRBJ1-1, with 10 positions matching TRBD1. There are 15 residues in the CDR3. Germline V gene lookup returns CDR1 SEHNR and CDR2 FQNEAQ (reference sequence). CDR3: CASSLGTGGNPEAFF. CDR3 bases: TGTGCCAGCAGCTTAGGGACAGGGGGGAACCCTGAAGCTTTCTTT.

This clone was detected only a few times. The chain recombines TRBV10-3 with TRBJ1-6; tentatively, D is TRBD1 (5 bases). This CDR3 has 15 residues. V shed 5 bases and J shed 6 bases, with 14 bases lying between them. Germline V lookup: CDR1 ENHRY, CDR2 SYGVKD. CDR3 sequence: CAISRGEGGNSPLHF. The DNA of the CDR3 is TGTGCCATCAGTAGGGGTGAGGGAGGTAATTCACCCCTCCACTTT.

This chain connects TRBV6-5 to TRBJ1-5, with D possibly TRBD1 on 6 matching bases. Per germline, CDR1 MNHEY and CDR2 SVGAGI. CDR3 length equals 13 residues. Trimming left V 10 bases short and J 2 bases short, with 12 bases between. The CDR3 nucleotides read TGTGCCACAATGGGGGGGCGCAATCAGCCCCAGCATTTT. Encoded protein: CATMGGRNQPQHF.

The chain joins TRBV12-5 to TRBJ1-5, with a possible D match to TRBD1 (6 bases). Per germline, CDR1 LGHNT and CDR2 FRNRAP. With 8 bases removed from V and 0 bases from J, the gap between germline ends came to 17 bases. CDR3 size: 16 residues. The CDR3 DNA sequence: TGTGCTAGTATTGAAGGGGGGGGCTATAGCAATCAGCCCCAGCATTTT. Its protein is CASIEGGGYSNQPQHF.

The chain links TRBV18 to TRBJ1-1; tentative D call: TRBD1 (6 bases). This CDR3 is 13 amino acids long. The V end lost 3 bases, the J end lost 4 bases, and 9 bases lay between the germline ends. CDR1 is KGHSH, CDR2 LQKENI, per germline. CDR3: CASSPGTTTEAFF. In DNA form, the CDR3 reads TGTGCCAGCTCACCCGGGACAACCACTGAAGCTTTCTTT.

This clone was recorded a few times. The DNA of the CDR3 is TGTGCCAGCAGCCACACAGGGTTCTATGGCTACACCTTC. Its translation is CASSHTGFYGYTF. The chain joins TRBV6-5 to TRBJ1-2; TRBD1 might be the D (6 bases). This CDR3 is built from 13 residues. Trimming cost V 6 bases and J 4 bases, with 12 bases left between them. The germline CDR1 and CDR2 sequences are MNHEY and SVGAGI.

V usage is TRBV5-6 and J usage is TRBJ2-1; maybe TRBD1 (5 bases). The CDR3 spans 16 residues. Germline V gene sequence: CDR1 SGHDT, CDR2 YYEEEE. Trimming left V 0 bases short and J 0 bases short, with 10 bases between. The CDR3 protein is CASSLAGTGSYNEQFF. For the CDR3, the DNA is TGTGCCAGCAGCTTGGCCGGTACAGGCTCCTACAATGAGCAGTTCTTC.

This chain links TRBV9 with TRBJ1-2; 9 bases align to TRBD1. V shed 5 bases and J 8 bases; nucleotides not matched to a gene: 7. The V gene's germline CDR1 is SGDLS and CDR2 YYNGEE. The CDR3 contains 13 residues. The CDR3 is CASRATGGEGYTF. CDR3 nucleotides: TGTGCCAGCAGAGCAACAGGGGGCGAAGGCTACACCTTC. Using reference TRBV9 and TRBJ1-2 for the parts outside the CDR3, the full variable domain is DSGVTQTPKHLITATGQRVTLRCSPRSGDLSVYWYQQSLDQGLQFLIQYYNGEERAKGNILERFSAQQFPDLHSELNLSSLELGDSALYFCASRATGGEGYTFGSGTRLTVV.